This T cell receptor (beta chain) appears in the sequencing data of a study of T cells in Graves' hyperthyroidism and ophthalmopathy. Clinical symptoms, serum thyroxine and TRAb, thyroid ultrasound and orbital computed tomography were used for the diagnoses. From 9 to 10 ml of fresh peripheral blood, PBMCs were isolated. The CDR3 consists of 17 residues. The trim removed 4 bases at V and 0 bases at J, leaving 6 bases unmatched. Overall study results and limits: Separating ophthalmopathy from stable hyperthyroidism was achieved by a 13 V-J model.

It was RNA transcripts that yielded the amplified TCR beta CDR3 regions. Initially, a first-round RT-PCR of the TCR CDR3 employed the HTBI primer set. TCRdb called the multiplex PCR reads again in MiXCR, with one record for every CDR3 protein. The table records about 300,000 distinct CDR3 sequences, approximately 17% of them present only once. The sample holds many counts of this clonotype. Its antigen is currently unknown. This chain connects TRBV12-3 or TRBV12-4 to TRBJ2-6, with 7 bases aligning to TRBD1. Specimen: blood. The TCR sequence derives from a man aged 25 to 40 with Graves' hyperthyroidism. CDR3 loop: CASSSGTVLSGANVLTF. CDR3 DNA: TGTGCCAGCAGTTCCGGGACAGTTCTCTCTGGGGCCAACGTCCTGACTTTC.